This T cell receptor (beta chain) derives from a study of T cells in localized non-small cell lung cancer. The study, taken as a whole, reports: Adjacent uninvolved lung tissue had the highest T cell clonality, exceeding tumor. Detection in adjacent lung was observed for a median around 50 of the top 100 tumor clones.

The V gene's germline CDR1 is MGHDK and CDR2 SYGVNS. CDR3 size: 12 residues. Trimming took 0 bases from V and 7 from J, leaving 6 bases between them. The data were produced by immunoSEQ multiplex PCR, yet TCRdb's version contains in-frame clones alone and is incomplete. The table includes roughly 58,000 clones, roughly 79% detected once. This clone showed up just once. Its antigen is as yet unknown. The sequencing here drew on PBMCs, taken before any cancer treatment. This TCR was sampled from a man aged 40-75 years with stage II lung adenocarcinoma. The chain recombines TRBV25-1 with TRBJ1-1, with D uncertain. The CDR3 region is CASSEYPDEAFF. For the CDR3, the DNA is TGTGCCAGCAGTGAATACCCAGATGAAGCTTTCTTT.